The 29 T cell receptor beta chains in this list originate from one sample, sequenced in a study of technical replicates of blood from a few donors. Here immunoSEQ multiplex PCR was the method, and the copy in TCRdb shows in-frame clones only, minus some. The table includes about 75,000 clones, roughly 91% detected once. The sample was T cells isolated from PBMCs. These receptors all come from a human donor in good health. Some clones in this sample may be carry-over from other donors' samples.

In its sample, this clone was seen a few times. The chain employs TRBV30 and TRBJ2-2; 10 nucleotides align to TRBD2. The CDR3 is 15 residues long. V dropped 5 bases and J dropped 1; count of bases not matched to a gene: 4. Germline V lookup: CDR1 GTSNPN, CDR2 SVGIG (reference sequence). The CDR3 loop reads CAWGLAGVNTGELFF. CDR3 DNA sequence: TGTGCCTGGGGGCTAGCGGGGGTGAACACCGGGGAGCTGTTTTTT.

V usage is TRBV7-9 and J usage is TRBJ1-1; a weak D match, TRBD1 (5 bases). Trimming left V 5 bases short and J 4 bases short, with 20 bases between. The CDR3 runs 16 residues. Germline V gene sequence: CDR1 SEHNR, CDR2 FQNEAQ (reference sequence). The CDR3 nucleotides read TGTGCCAGCAGCCCCCCCGTGGGGCGGGGGGGCACTGAAGCTTTCTTT. Protein product: CASSPPVGRGGTEAFF.

The V and J genes are TRBV7-3 and TRBJ2-1, with TRBD1 as a possible D gene (6 bases). The CDR3 length is 13 residues. The germline V gene encodes CDR1 SGHTA and CDR2 FQGTGA. The ends were cut back, 1 base at V and 6 bases at J, with 7 bases in the middle. CDR3 sequence reads: CASSLNRVNEQFF. The CDR3 nucleotides are TGTGCCAGCAGCTTAAACAGGGTCAATGAGCAGTTCTTC.

V usage is TRBV10-3 and J usage is TRBJ2-7; 7 bases are a match to TRBD2. Losses at the gene ends were 4 bases for V and 3 bases for J; bases not matched to a gene: 3. The CDR3 extends over 13 amino acids. The V gene's germline CDR1 is ENHRY and CDR2 SYGVKD. The CDR3 sequence is CAISGGLIYEQYF. The DNA for the CDR3 is TGTGCCATCAGTGGGGGACTAATCTACGAGCAGTACTTC.

V gene TRBV7-9 combines with J gene TRBJ1-2; the D is unclear. The CDR3 runs 13 residues. V lost 3 bases to trimming and J lost 2 bases, with 7 bases between them. The germline CDR1 and CDR2 sequences are SEHNR and FQNEAQ (reference sequence). The CDR3 sequence is CASSFEGNYGYTF. CDR3 DNA: TGTGCCAGCAGCTTTGAGGGCAACTATGGCTACACCTTC.

The chain joins TRBV7-9 to TRBJ1-2; D perhaps matches TRBD1 (6 bases). Germline CDR1 SEHNR, CDR2 FQNEAQ (reference sequence). Deletions cut 5 bases from V and 10 bases from J, with 20 bases between. The CDR3 has 14 amino acids. The CDR3 is CASSPKGGGGDYTF. In DNA form, the CDR3 reads TGTGCCAGCAGCCCGAAAGGGGGGGGTGGGGACTACACCTTC.

The chain uses TRBV7-8 and TRBJ2-1; 8 nucleotides match TRBD2. The CDR3 contains 16 residues. Unmatched junction bases numbered 14, after V lost 4 bases and J lost 9 bases. Germline lookup yields CDR1 SGHVS and CDR2 FQNEAQ. The CDR3 DNA reads TGTGCCAGCAGCTCTAAGGGACTAGGAGGAGGGGGTGAGCAGTTCTTC. Amino acid sequence: CASSSKGLGGGGEQFF.

This sequence joins TRBV14 and TRBJ1-1; the D gene is possibly TRBD1 (5 bases). Germline-derived CDR1 and CDR2 are SGHDN and FVKESK. V was shortened by 5 bases and J by 2 bases, with 9 bases between the two germline ends. The CDR3 is 13 amino acids. CDR3 in DNA: TGTGCCAGCAGCGAACAGGAAAACACTGAAGCTTTCTTT. It is translated as CASSEQENTEAFF. The full variable domain, rest sourced from reference TRBV14 and TRBJ1-1, is EAGVTQFPSHSVIEKGQTVTLRCDPISGHDNLYWYRRVMGKEIKFLLHFVKESKQDESGMPNNRFLAERTGGTYSTLKVQPAELEDSGVYFCASSEQENTEAFFGQGTRLTVV.

V gene TRBV19 combines with J gene TRBJ2-7, with D maybe TRBD2 (5 bases). Germline CDR1 is LNHDA and CDR2 is SQIVND (reference sequence). Trimming removed 1 base at V and 2 bases at J, with 9 bases between. The CDR3 contains 14 residues. The CDR3 DNA reads as TGTGCCAGTAGTATAGCTAGCCAGACCTACGAGCAGTACTTC. Encoded protein: CASSIASQTYEQYF.

The chain recombines TRBV9 with TRBJ2-7; D ambiguous. The germline gives CDR1 SGDLS, CDR2 YYNGEE. V was cut by 0 bases and J by 4 bases, with 11 bases left in between. The length of the CDR3 is 14 residues. The CDR3 DNA reads as TGTGCCAGCAGCGTAGCCCCGGGTGGTTACGAGCAGTACTTC. Translating it yields CASSVAPGGYEQYF.

The V call is TRBV7-9, the J call TRBJ1-1, with D unclear. V was shortened by 3 bases and J by 7 bases, with 9 bases between the two germline ends. The germline CDR1 and CDR2 sequences are SEHNR and FQNEAQ (reference sequence). The CDR3 runs 12 residues. The CDR3 protein is CASSFKHLEAFF. CDR3 coding DNA: TGTGCCAGCAGCTTCAAACACCTTGAAGCTTTCTTT.

The rearrangement uses TRBV9 and TRBJ2-1; 9 positions match TRBD2. Germline CDR1 SGDLS, CDR2 YYNGEE. The CDR3 has 16 residues. The V gene end was trimmed by 4 bases and the J gene end by 0 bases; junction bases not matched to a gene: 5. The CDR3 nucleotides are TGTGCCAGCAGCCGAGCGGGAGGCGTCTCCTACAATGAGCAGTTCTTC. Translation: CASSRAGGVSYNEQFF.

This clone qualifies as medium-sized. The gene calls are TRBV4-1 and TRBJ2-3, with 10 nucleotides matching TRBD2. Germline CDR1 and CDR2: MGHRA and YSYEKL. This CDR3 contains 14 residues. V dropped 4 bases and J dropped 6; count of bases not matched to a gene: 4. CDR3 DNA sequence: TGCGCCAGCAGCCCGCTAGCGGGGGAGGATACGCAGTATTTT. Translating gives CASSPLAGEDTQYF.

The chain employs TRBV11-2 and TRBJ1-3, with 11 bases matching TRBD1. The CDR3 runs 17 residues. Per germline, CDR1 SGHAT and CDR2 FQNNGV. J was trimmed by 4 bases and V by 4 bases; bases with no gene match: 9. The CDR3 here is CASSSIGQGARGNTIYF. CDR3 bases: TGTGCCAGCAGCTCCATAGGACAGGGGGCGCGAGGAAACACCATATATTTT.

The chain carries TRBV9 and TRBJ1-5; weak D call: TRBD1 (6 bases). CDR3 length equals 14 residues. Per germline, CDR1 SGDLS and CDR2 YYNGEE. V shed 0 bases and J shed 3 bases, with 7 bases lying between them. The CDR3 nucleotides read TGTGCCAGCAGCGTAGGGACAGACAATCAGCCCCAGCATTTT. It encodes CASSVGTDNQPQHF.

The CDR3 DNA reads as TGCGCCAGCAGCCATCCGGGAGCGGAGAGGTACAATGAGCAGTTCTTC. As protein: CASSHPGAERYNEQFF. The chain has TRBV4-1 and TRBJ2-1; D is perhaps TRBD2 (6 bases). The V end was cut by 3 bases, the J end by 4 bases, with 16 bases between. Germline V lookup: CDR1 MGHRA, CDR2 YSYEKL. This CDR3 region has 16 residues.

The chain combines TRBV19 with TRBJ1-1; TRBD1 agrees at 7 bases. The germline CDR1 and CDR2 sequences are LNHDA and SQIVND (reference sequence). V lost 1 base and J lost 5; bases outside the gene matches: 7. The CDR3 is made up of 15 amino acids. The CDR3 is CASSIGTGAITEAFF. CDR3 bases: TGTGCCAGTAGTATAGGTACAGGGGCGATAACTGAAGCTTTCTTT.

This chain links TRBV9 with TRBJ2-3; 8 positions match TRBD2. This CDR3 contains 14 residues. V lost 3 bases to trimming and J lost 6 bases; unmatched junction nucleotides: 6. The V gene's germline CDR1 is SGDLS and CDR2 YYNGEE. The CDR3 DNA reads as TGTGCCAGCAGCGATAGCGGGGCCCAGGATACGCAGTATTTT. The encoded protein is CASSDSGAQDTQYF.

The chain couples TRBV6-6 to TRBJ1-2; a weak D match, TRBD1 (5 bases). V lost 6 bases to trimming and J lost 8 bases, with 22 bases between them. CDR3 length equals 15 residues. Germline V gives CDR1 MNHNY, CDR2 SVGAGI (reference sequence). CDR3 sequence: CASSHTLQGAWGYTF. CDR3 bases: TGTGCCAGCAGCCACACCCTCCAGGGCGCGTGGGGCTACACCTTC.

V usage is TRBV5-1 and J usage is TRBJ2-3; possible D gene TRBD2, 6 bases. The CDR3 covers 16 residues. Germline-derived CDR1 and CDR2 are SGHRS and YFSETQ. Trimming removed 0 bases at V and 4 bases at J, with 15 bases between. The CDR3 DNA follows: TGCGCCAGCAGCTTGGAGGCGGGATTCACCTCAGATACGCAGTATTTT. Translated, it gives CASSLEAGFTSDTQYF.

The chain couples TRBV25-1 to TRBJ1-6, with a possible D match to TRBD1 (5 bases). Deletions cut 5 bases from V and 5 bases from J, with 10 bases between. CDR1 is MGHDK and CDR2 is SYGVNS in the germline V gene. The CDR3 spans 14 residues. The CDR3 loop is CASSRQRNNSPLHF. CDR3 nucleotide sequence: TGTGCCAGCAGTAGACAGAGAAATAATTCACCCCTCCACTTT.

This clone showed up just a few times. The chain combines TRBV5-1 with TRBJ2-5; maybe TRBD2 (5 bases). Between the trimmed V and J ends, which lost 3 bases and 2 bases, there was a span of 14 bases. The germline V gene encodes CDR1 SGHRS and CDR2 YFSETQ. The CDR3 contains 15 residues. For the CDR3, the DNA is TGCGCCAGCAGCTCGGGAAACCCGGGGCAAGAGACCCAGTACTTC. This encodes CASSSGNPGQETQYF.

The chain has TRBV11-3 and TRBJ2-1; TRBD2 matches at 12 bases. The V and J ends lost 5 bases and 9 bases, in that order; junction bases with no gene match: 5. Germline-derived CDR1 and CDR2 are SGHNT and YENEEA. The CDR3 runs to 14 residues. CDR3 nucleotides: TGTGCCAGCAGCCAAGGACTAGCGGGGAGTGAGCAGTTCTTC. As protein: CASSQGLAGSEQFF.

This chain links TRBV27 with TRBJ2-1; possibly TRBD1 for D (6 bases). The germline CDR1 and CDR2 sequences are MNHEY and SMNVEV (reference sequence). This CDR3 spans 15 amino acids. Trimming shortened V by 3 bases and J by 4 bases, and 13 bases separated the two germline ends. This CDR3 is CASSFGARGYNEQFF. CDR3 DNA: TGTGCCAGCAGTTTCGGTGCCAGGGGTTACAATGAGCAGTTCTTC.

The rearrangement joins TRBV19 to TRBJ2-1; maybe TRBD1 (6 bases). Trimming took off 6 bases at V and 0 bases at J, with 15 bases between the two ends. The germline V gene encodes CDR1 LNHDA and CDR2 SQIVND (reference sequence). This CDR3 is 16 amino acids long. CDR3 in amino acids: CASSITGSSSYNEQFF. CDR3 DNA: TGTGCCAGTAGCATCACAGGGTCCAGCTCCTACAATGAGCAGTTCTTC. The full variable domain, its missing parts supplied by reference TRBV19 and TRBJ2-1, is DGGITQSPKYLFRKEGQNVTLSCEQNLNHDAMYWYRQDPGQGLRLIYYSQIVNDFQKGDIAEGYSVSREKKESFPLTVTSAQKNPTAFYLCASSITGSSSYNEQFFGPGTRLTVL.

The chain recombines TRBV5-5 with TRBJ2-3; D may be TRBD2 (6 bases). The germline V and J ends were trimmed by 4 bases and 4 bases, with 10 bases remaining between them. CDR3 length equals 13 residues. Per the germline V gene, CDR1 is SGHKS and CDR2 is YYEKEE (reference sequence). DNA of the CDR3: TGTGCCAGCAGCCAAGGGGAGGCAGATACGCAGTATTTT. This codes for CASSQGEADTQYF.

About this clone: This sample also contains other DNA sequences that code for the same CDR3. The chain recombines TRBV28 with TRBJ2-7; 8 nucleotides line up with TRBD2. J was trimmed by 7 bases and V by 3 bases; bases with no gene match: 8. The CDR3 has 14 residues. Germline V CDR1 and CDR2: MDHEN, SYDVKM. CDR3 DNA: TGTGCCAGCAGTTTCCCGGGACTAGTAGGGGAGCAGTACTTC. Protein: CASSFPGLVGEQYF. The full variable domain, completed using reference TRBV28 and TRBJ2-7, is DVKVTQSSRYLVKRTGEKVFLECVQDMDHENMFWYRQDPGLGLRLIYFSYDVKMKEKGDIPEGYSVSREKKERFSLILESASTNQTSMYLCASSFPGLVGEQYFGPGTRLTVT.

This clone showed up just once. For the CDR3, the DNA is TGTGCCAGCAGTGAAGCGCTAACAGACTATGGCTACACCTTC. The encoded protein is CASSEALTDYGYTF. The chain has TRBV6-1 and TRBJ1-2, with no clear D. The germline V and J ends were trimmed by 0 bases and 3 bases, with 8 bases remaining between them. This CDR3 contains 14 residues. Germline values: CDR1 MNHNS, CDR2 SASEGT.

The chain recombines TRBV4-1 with TRBJ1-5; D possibly corresponds to TRBD1 (6 bases). Germline CDR1 is MGHRA and CDR2 is YSYEKL. This CDR3 contains 16 residues. V was shortened by 0 bases and J by 9 bases, with 18 bases between the two germline ends. CDR3 DNA: TGCGCCAGCAGCCAAGATTTGGCAGGGACATTGTCGCCCCAGCATTTT. Encoded protein: CASSQDLAGTLSPQHF.